This T cell receptor beta chain was recovered during a study of molecular identifiers for immune sequencing clone quantification. The wider study: Replicates split RNA from around 20,000 or 100,000 naive CD8 cells five ways, and the researchers sequenced four portions.

Methods described previously were used for bulk TCR libraries, and listed TCR primers were applied. TCRdb itself ran the PCR reads through MiXCR, one entry per CDR3 protein. This sample yields about 500,000 distinct CDR3 sequences, of which roughly 24% are seen a single time; around 0.78% belongs to the top ten. Study-level points and caveats: Clonotypes topping 20 RNA copies carried over 97% of effector molecules but under 1% of naive ones.

This clonotype appeared a few times. Its antigen is not identified. Sequencing was done on a sample of naive CD8+ T cells from blood, with Jurkat cell RNA spiked in. Subset reported: FACS-sorted CD8+CD4-CCR7+CD45RA+ naive T cells. This sequence was found in a human donor in good health. Some libraries in this study had Jurkat cell RNA spiked in.

CDR3: CASSQPGVYNEQFF. The CDR3 coding sequence is TGTGCCAGCAGCCAACCAGGGGTCTACAATGAGCAGTTCTTC. The V gene is TRBV7-9, the J gene TRBJ2-1; tentative D call: TRBD1 (6 bases). The CDR3 length is 14 residues. Trimming took off 5 bases at V and 3 bases at J, with 11 bases between the two ends. Germline V gene lookup returns CDR1 SEHNR and CDR2 FQNEAQ (reference sequence).